This T cell receptor (beta chain) appears in the sequencing data of a study of blood T cell repertoires in COVID-19. At the level of the study: Whether acute or convalescent, the COVID-19 samples came from the United States, Italy and Spain.

Authors' processing steps: Amplification from reference gene primers served as the basis for estimated nucleated cell counts. Produced via immunoSEQ multiplex PCR; TCRdb's table is partial and in-frame only. V and J calls and clone size are given by that table; D and trimming were obtained from the DNA. The table lists fewer than 250,000 clones, roughly 84% of them singletons. CDR3 length: 15 amino acids. After removal of 4 bases from V and 10 bases from J, the junction contained 7 bases not matched to a gene. Germline CDR1 LGHDT, CDR2 YNNKEL (reference sequence). Participant ages covered about 18 to 100 years across about 25 US areas. What the recovered Cohort 3 donors had was two negative PCRs, clearance, or symptom resolution.

The receptor was isolated from a woman between 40 and 50 years old who had recovered from COVID-19. Material for sequencing was PBMCs or T cells enriched from blood (not recorded which). This chain joins TRBV3-1 (or the pseudogene TRBV3-2) and TRBJ2-1; TRBD2 aligns across 13 bases. CDR3 residues: CASSLGLAGVLEQFF. The CDR3, as DNA: TGTGCCAGCAGCCTAGGACTAGCGGGAGTATTGGAGCAGTTCTTC.